This T cell receptor beta chain was profiled in a study of siplizumab effects on memory and regulatory T cells. As regards this clone: Its antigen is not known.

The CDR3 totals 12 residues. Trimming took 3 bases from V and 6 from J, leaving 9 bases between them. Germline V gene lookup returns CDR1 KGHSH and CDR2 LQKENI. Some clones are missing from TCRdb's copy, which holds only in-frame ones; the method was immunoSEQ multiplex PCR. This table has under 130,000 clones, under 95% appearing once. General observations from the study: Memory cells seemed less diverse than naive T cells, which also seemed major contributors to the alloresponse.

The chain has TRBV18 and TRBJ2-7, with TRBD1 as a possible D gene (5 bases). This TCR derives from a human donor in good health. The sample comprised CD4+ T cells sorted from blood. DNA for the CDR3: TGTGCCAGCTCACCCACAGGTCCCGAGCAGTACTTC. Its protein is CASSPTGPEQYF.